The rows below give T cell receptor beta chains drawn from one sample of a study of T cells in Graves' hyperthyroidism and ophthalmopathy. MiXCR, applied by TCRdb to the multiplex PCR reads, yields one record per CDR3 protein. The sample lists a few hundred thousand distinct CDR3 sequences; approximately 15% were seen once. Sequencing input: blood. The receptors derive from a woman aged 40-49 years with Graves' ophthalmopathy. Both conserved end residues are part of each CDR3. A D gene is named only where the DNA matches it firmly. The size entry is marked missing in some rows and otherwise reads once, few, many or a size class.

many | TRBJ2-7 | TRBV15 | TRBD2 | CATSRDSGPYEQYF | TGTGCCACCAGCAGAGATAGCGGGCCCTACGAGCAGTACTTC
NA | TRBJ2-7 | TRBV24-1 | NA | CATSGFRTDPYEQYF | TGTGCCACCAGTGGTTTCAGGACCGATCCCTACGAGCAGTACTTC
few | TRBJ2-1 | TRBV20-1 | NA | CSASYVLNEQFF | TGCAGTGCTAGCTATGTTCTCAATGAGCAGTTCTTC
many | TRBJ2-7 | TRBV28 | NA | CASSPTGLWGSSYEQYF | TGTGCCAGCAGTCCTACAGGCCTCTGGGGGAGCTCCTACGAGCAGTACTTC
many | TRBJ2-7 | TRBV11-2 | NA | CASSLDRIYEQYF | TGTGCCAGCAGCTTAGACAGGATCTACGAGCAGTACTTC
NA | TRBJ1-1 | TRBV14 | NA | CASSAIDSANTEAFF | TGTGCCAGCAGCGCTATAGACAGCGCGAACACTGAAGCTTTCTTT
few | TRBJ1-3 | TRBV29-1 | NA | CSPTGSRSGNTIYF | TGCAGCCCCACGGGTTCCCGCTCTGGAAACACCATATATTTT
many | TRBJ1-2 | TRBV2 | NA | CASSNRRDTYYGYTF | TGTGCCAGCAGCAATAGGAGGGACACTTACTATGGCTACACCTTC
many | TRBJ1-1 | TRBV18 | TRBD1 | CASSPNTGTGVAEAFF | TGTGCCAGCTCACCCAACACCGGGACAGGGGTTGCTGAAGCTTTCTTT
NA | TRBJ1-5 | TRBV12-3/TRBV12-4 | TRBD1 | CASSLVGPRQGFNQPQHF | TGTGCCAGCAGTTTAGTCGGGCCCAGACAGGGATTCAATCAGCCCCAGCATTTT
many | TRBJ2-1 | TRBV4-1 | TRBD2 | CASSQSGGSLYNEQFF | TGCGCCAGCAGCCAATCAGGCGGGAGCCTCTACAATGAGCAGTTCTTC
NA | TRBJ2-1 | TRBV20-1 | NA | CSARDSGLVYNEQFF | TGCAGTGCTAGAGATTCCGGACTGGTGTACAATGAGCAGTTCTTC
NA | TRBJ2-1 | TRBV6-1 | TRBD1 | CASRPGQGMTYREQFF | TGTGCCAGCAGACCGGGACAGGGCATGACCTATAGGGAGCAGTTCTTC
many | TRBJ1-2 | TRBV7-9 | TRBD1 | CASSLVLAGTADGYTF | TGTGCCAGCAGCTTAGTCCTTGCCGGGACAGCTGATGGCTACACCTTC
NA | TRBJ2-1 | TRBV30 | TRBD2 | CAWSPRAAGTHEQFF | TGTGCCTGGAGTCCTCGGGCAGCGGGAACCCATGAGCAGTTCTTC
many | TRBJ2-5 | TRBV20-1 | NA | CSATDSRGWETQYF | TGCAGTGCAACGGACTCCAGGGGTTGGGAGACCCAGTACTTC
NA | TRBJ1-2 | TRBV11-2 | TRBD1 | CASSRQGQANYGYTF | TGTGCCAGCAGCCGCCAGGGACAGGCAAACTATGGCTACACCTTC
many | TRBJ2-1 | TRBV28 | NA | CASSSGTGPIGEQFF | TGTGCCAGCAGTTCCGGGACTGGGCCCATCGGTGAGCAGTTCTTC
many | TRBJ2-7 | TRBV29-1 | TRBD1 | CSVTDRADLNEQYF | TGCAGCGTTACGGACAGGGCGGATTTGAACGAGCAGTACTTC
many | TRBJ2-1 | TRBV2 | TRBD2 | CASSESVAGANEQFF | TGTGCCAGCAGTGAATCGGTAGCGGGGGCGAATGAGCAGTTCTTC
many | TRBJ1-5 | TRBV28 | NA | CASSLTREQPQHF | TGTGCCAGCAGTTTAACCCGGGAGCAGCCCCAGCATTTT
few | TRBJ1-5 | TRBV20-1 | NA | CSARKGSYSNQPQHF | TGCAGTGCTAGAAAAGGGAGCTATAGCAATCAGCCCCAGCATTTT
many | TRBJ1-1 | TRBV3-1 | NA | CASSQVGEGAEAFF | TGTGCCAGCAGCCAAGTAGGGGAAGGGGCTGAAGCTTTCTTT
many | TRBJ2-1 | TRBV11-2 | TRBD1 | CASSLDYRQGGRHEQFF | TGTGCCAGCAGCTTAGATTACCGACAGGGTGGTCGGCATGAGCAGTTCTTC
many | TRBJ2-1 | TRBV7-2 | NA | CASSLVSSNEQFF | TGTGCCAGCAGCTTAGTATCCTCCAATGAGCAGTTCTTC
NA | TRBJ1-4 | TRBV2 | TRBD1 | CASSEFTGTGVDEKLFF | TGTGCCAGCAGTGAATTTACCGGGACAGGGGTAGACGAAAAACTGTTTTTT
few | TRBJ1-5 | TRBV28 | TRBD1 | CASSYLGQGRGQPQHF | TGTGCCAGCAGCTACCTCGGACAGGGGAGAGGTCAGCCCCAGCATTTT
many | TRBJ1-2 | TRBV12-3/TRBV12-4 | NA | CASSPRRGVYGYTF | TGTGCCAGCAGTCCCCGACGTGGGGTGTATGGCTACACCTTC
few | TRBJ2-5 | TRBV7-9 | TRBD1 | CASSQGVSPQETQYF | TGTGCCAGCAGCCAGGGGGTGAGCCCTCAAGAGACCCAGTACTTC
many | TRBJ1-5 | TRBV6-2/TRBV6-3 | NA | CASSYPDSSNQPQHF | TGTGCCAGCAGTTACCCGGACAGTAGCAATCAGCCCCAGCATTTT
many | TRBJ2-2 | TRBV12-3/TRBV12-4 | NA | CASSPGLPNTGELFF | TGTGCCAGCAGCCCAGGACTACCGAACACCGGGGAGCTGTTTTTT
NA | TRBJ2-5 | TRBV7-2 | NA | CASRQQSGKETQYF | TGTGCCAGCAGGCAACAGAGCGGTAAAGAGACCCAGTACTTC
few | TRBJ2-1 | TRBV30 | NA | CACHKRGKVGNEQFF | TGTGCCTGCCATAAACGGGGGAAAGTCGGCAATGAGCAGTTCTTC
NA | TRBJ2-7 | TRBV29-1 | NA | CGVEGLSYEQYF | TGCGGCGTTGAAGGATTGTCCTACGAGCAGTACTTC
NA | TRBJ2-7 | TRBV20-1 | NA | CSARDARGQIYEQYF | TGCAGTGCTAGAGACGCCAGGGGACAAATCTACGAGCAGTACTTC
many | TRBJ1-1 | TRBV2 | NA | CASMGNTEAFF | TGTGCCAGCATGGGGAATACTGAAGCTTTCTTT
many | TRBJ1-1 | TRBV20-1 | NA | CSAPEQGKAFF | TGCAGTGCCCCGGAGCAGGGCAAAGCTTTCTTT
many | TRBJ1-2 | TRBV30 | NA | CACPRRGDYGYTF | TGTGCCTGCCCCAGACGGGGGGACTATGGCTACACCTTC
many | TRBJ1-5 | TRBV28 | TRBD1 | CASSSVRTGLGSQPQHF | TGTGCCAGCAGTTCGGTCCGGACAGGGCTGGGGAGTCAGCCCCAGCATTTT
NA | TRBJ2-5 | TRBV12-3/TRBV12-4 | NA | CASSLNAMVPQYF | TGTGCCAGCAGTTTAAACGCCATGGTTCCCCAGTACTTC
few | TRBJ2-7 | TRBV7-6 | NA | CASSSEASRGEQYF | TGTGCCAGCAGCTCCGAGGCTTCTAGAGGCGAGCAGTACTTC